The rows below give T cell receptor beta chains drawn from one sample of a study of cytomegalovirus exposure and HLA in healthy donors. Method: immunoSEQ multiplex PCR; TCRdb's copy keeps in-frame clones and lacks some. Counted here are over 100,000 clones, around 73% occurring once; the ten biggest clones make up approximately 1.5%. Sequencing was carried out using PBMCs. The receptors were gathered from a female donor in good health and CMV-seronegative. Both conserved end residues are part of each CDR3. The D gene is left open where the match is weak. Rows may omit the clone size; those that give it use once, few, many or a size class.

TRBJ2-7 | NA | NA | TRBV6-5 | CASSYTRTNYEQYF | TGTGCCAGCAGTTATACCAGGACAAACTACGAGCAGTACTTC
TRBJ2-7 | TRBD1 | once | TRBV11-3 | CASSLEYGTAYEQYF | TGTGCCAGCAGCTTAGAATACGGGACAGCCTACGAGCAGTACTTC
TRBJ2-5 | NA | NA | TRBV7-2 | CASSLAALETQYF | TGTGCCAGCAGCTTAGCGGCCCTAGAGACCCAGTACTTC
TRBJ2-5 | NA | NA | TRBV7-9 | CASSFRAQQETQYF | TGTGCCAGCAGTTTTAGAGCGCAACAAGAGACCCAGTACTTC
TRBJ2-7 | NA | once | TRBV18 | CASSAGSGFGEQYF | TGTGCCAGCTCAGCCGGGTCCGGGTTTGGCGAGCAGTACTTC
TRBJ2-1 | NA | NA | TRBV2 | CASKEGVPYNEQFF | TGTGCCAGCAAGGAGGGAGTACCCTACAATGAGCAGTTCTTC
TRBJ1-2 | TRBD1 | once | TRBV5-1 | CASSLRLGQAYGYTF | TGCGCCAGCAGCTTGAGGCTTGGACAGGCCTATGGCTACACCTTC
TRBJ2-1 | TRBD2 | NA | TRBV4-3 | CASSQDLGLAGVYEQFF | TGCGCCAGCAGCCAAGATTTAGGGCTAGCGGGAGTCTATGAGCAGTTCTTC
TRBJ2-7 | TRBD1 | NA | TRBV5-1 | CASSLTGGTYEQYF | TGCGCCAGCAGCCTGACAGGGGGCACCTACGAGCAGTACTTC
TRBJ2-5 | NA | NA | TRBV10-3 | CAISEVAQETQYF | TGTGCCATCAGTGAAGTCGCGCAAGAGACCCAGTACTTC
TRBJ1-1 | TRBD1 | NA | TRBV4-2 | CASSQNRGQFTEAFF | TGTGCCAGCAGCCAGAACAGGGGGCAGTTTACTGAAGCTTTCTTT
TRBJ1-4 | NA | few | TRBV2 | CASSEVPGATNEKLFF | TGTGCCAGCAGTGAAGTCCCGGGAGCAACTAATGAAAAACTGTTTTTT
TRBJ2-7 | NA | NA | TRBV29-1 | CSARYGGVYEQYF | TGCAGCGCCAGATATGGGGGCGTTTACGAGCAGTACTTC
TRBJ2-1 | TRBD2 | many | TRBV25-1 | CASSEWGGNEQFF | TGTGCCAGCAGTGAATGGGGGGGCAATGAGCAGTTCTTC
TRBJ1-1 | TRBD1 | NA | TRBV28 | CASSLLGQDTEAFF | TGTGCCAGCAGTCTACTAGGACAGGACACTGAAGCTTTCTTT
TRBJ1-2 | NA | NA | TRBV27 | CASSSSPTGVYGYTF | TGTGCCAGCAGTTCCAGCCCGACAGGAGTCTATGGCTACACCTTC
TRBJ2-5 | TRBD2 | NA | TRBV9 | CASSGLAGVQETQYF | TGTGCCAGCAGCGGACTAGCGGGAGTTCAAGAGACCCAGTACTTC
TRBJ2-7 | NA | NA | TRBV21-1 | CASSKRPGAYEQYF | TGTGCCAGCAGCAAAAGGCCCGGAGCCTACGAGCAGTACTTC
TRBJ1-1 | NA | NA | TRBV28 | CASSSPPRGWTEAFF | TGTGCCAGCAGTTCACCGCCCAGGGGATGGACTGAAGCTTTCTTT
TRBJ2-2 | TRBD1 | NA | TRBV27 | CASSIQGSGELFF | TGTGCCAGCAGTATACAGGGGTCCGGGGAGCTGTTTTTT
TRBJ2-1 | TRBD2 | once | TRBV11-3 | CASSLAGSSGYNEQFF | TGTGCCAGCAGCTTAGCTGGGTCTAGCGGGTACAATGAGCAGTTCTTC
TRBJ2-5 | NA | NA | TRBV5-4 | CASSLAGGKETQYF | TGTGCCAGCAGCTTGGCCGGAGGGAAAGAGACCCAGTACTTC
TRBJ2-5 | NA | NA | TRBV21-1 | CASSKEGQQETQYF | TGTGCCAGCAGCAAAGAGGGGCAGCAAGAGACCCAGTACTTC
TRBJ2-7 | NA | NA | TRBV28 | CASSFNPTPTSYEQYF | TGTGCCAGCAGTTTTAATCCTACCCCGACTTCCTACGAGCAGTACTTC
TRBJ2-1 | NA | NA | TRBV28 | CASSSTDNEQFF | TGTGCCAGCAGTTCAACGGACAATGAGCAGTTCTTC
TRBJ2-7 | TRBD2 | NA | TRBV19 | CASRIPKGGKLAGGLYEQYF | TGTGCCAGTAGGATCCCCAAGGGGGGGAAGCTAGCGGGAGGCCTATACGAGCAGTACTTC